These 11 T cell receptor beta chains originate from one sample sequenced in a study of blood T cell repertoires in COVID-19 (dated by TCRdb to about 2020). Library prep was done by the immunoSEQ multiplex PCR assay. The source is immuneACCESS, and TCRdb retained only in-frame sequences with V and J called. Part of the clones is not carried over; for the studies checked, unresolved V genes explain less than half of this, and the remainder is unexplained. The sample table shows some 160,000 clones, and approximately 84% are seen once. Jointly, the top ten make up less than 3.5% of the sample. The sequenced sample consisted of peripheral blood. The receptor set was obtained from an elderly woman with COVID-19, enrolled during active disease.

The chain carries TRBV5-1 and TRBJ2-3, with TRBD1 matching 7 bases. This CDR3 spans 17 amino acids. The germline CDR1 and CDR2 sequences are SGHRS and YFSETQ. J was trimmed by 3 bases and V by 0 bases; bases with no gene match: 10. This CDR3 is CASSLAGTAGGTDTQYF. CDR3 nucleotides: TGCGCCAGCAGCTTGGCTGGGACAGCCGGAGGAACAGATACGCAGTATTTT.

The chain joins TRBV19 to TRBJ1-2; D is unresolved. The CDR3 extends over 15 amino acids. Trimming left V 5 bases short and J 2 bases short, with 15 bases between. Per the germline V gene, CDR1 is LNHDA and CDR2 is SQIVND (reference sequence). The CDR3 sequence: CASSRLPGNNYGYTF. CDR3 nucleotide sequence: TGTGCCAGTAGTCGGCTCCCCGGGAACAACTATGGCTACACCTTC.

The chain has TRBV19 and TRBJ2-2; 8 nucleotides line up with TRBD1. CDR1 is LNHDA and CDR2 is SQIVND in the germline V gene (reference sequence). J gave up 4 bases and V 6 bases, and 1 base lay outside the gene matches. The CDR3 totals 13 residues. For the CDR3, the DNA is TGTGCCAGTAGAACAGGGGGCACCGGGGAGCTGTTTTTT. Translating it yields CASRTGGTGELFF.

This CDR3 is CASRPGLVGRYTQYF. DNA of the CDR3: TGTGCCAGTAGACCGGGACTAGTCGGACGATATACGCAGTATTTT. The chain joins TRBV19 to TRBJ2-3; 8 bases fit TRBD2. There are 15 residues in the CDR3. V lost 6 bases, J lost 7 bases, and 12 bases stayed unmatched. Per the germline V gene, CDR1 is LNHDA and CDR2 is SQIVND (reference sequence).

This chain uses TRBV4-1 with TRBJ2-7; 7 bases align to TRBD2. V trimming: 1 base; J trimming: 1 base; junction bases outside the gene matches: 13. CDR3 length: 18 amino acids. The germline gives CDR1 MGHRA, CDR2 YSYEKL. CDR3 in amino acids: CASSQGLPGWGLSYEQYF. As DNA, the CDR3 is TGCGCCAGCAGCCAAGGACTCCCGGGATGGGGACTATCCTACGAGCAGTACTTC.

The chain joins TRBV5-1 to TRBJ1-1; 8 bases are a match to TRBD1. The CDR3 loop spans 17 amino acids. CDR1 and CDR2 from the germline V gene are SGHRS and YFSETQ. Trimming at V came to 3 bases and at J to 8 bases, leaving 18 bases not matched to a gene. The CDR3 bases are TGCGCCAGCAGCTCTGGGGACAGGAGCCCGAAGGAGGGGGAAGCTTTCTTT. Its protein product is CASSSGDRSPKEGEAFF.

The chain uses TRBV7-3 and TRBJ2-3; TRBD2 matches at 14 bases. The trim removed 5 bases at V and 5 bases at J, leaving 6 bases unmatched. The CDR3 is 16 amino acids. Germline V lookup: CDR1 SGHTA, CDR2 FQGTGA. The CDR3 DNA sequence: TGTGCCAGCAGCCCGACTAGCGGGGGGGCCATAGATACGCAGTATTTT. Translated: CASSPTSGGAIDTQYF.

The rearrangement joins TRBV10-3 to TRBJ2-7; unclear D gene. This CDR3 has 9 residues. V shed 9 bases and J shed 6 bases, with 6 bases lying between them. CDR1 is ENHRY and CDR2 is SYGVKD in the germline V gene. The CDR3 sequence: CAIGPEQYF. In nucleotides, the CDR3 is TGTGCCATTGGCCCCGAGCAGTACTTC.

The J gene is TRBJ2-7, the V gene TRBV18, with D tentatively TRBD1 (6 bases). V was trimmed by 3 bases and J by 5 bases, leaving 14 bases between them. Germline CDR1 is KGHSH and CDR2 is LQKENI. This CDR3 contains 14 residues. In DNA form, the CDR3 reads TGTGCCAGCTCACCCATAACAGGGACCCACGAGCAGTACTTC. Encoded protein: CASSPITGTHEQYF.

The chain uses TRBV5-1 and TRBJ1-4, with 8 bases matching TRBD1. There are 17 residues in the CDR3. Germline values: CDR1 SGHRS, CDR2 YFSETQ. The V and J ends lost 0 bases and 8 bases, in that order; junction bases with no gene match: 12. The CDR3 here is CASSLARTGQGGEKLFF. The CDR3, as DNA: TGCGCCAGCAGCTTGGCCCGGACAGGGCAGGGGGGCGAAAAACTGTTTTTT. Supplemented by reference TRBV5-1 and TRBJ1-4, the full variable domain reads KAGVTQTPRYLIKTRGQQVTLSCSPISGHRSVSWYQQTPGQGLQFLFEYFSETQRNKGNFPGRFSGRQFSNSRSEMNVSTLELGDSALYLCASSLARTGQGGEKLFFGSGTQLSVL.

This clone was seen a single time. The chain has TRBV5-1 and TRBJ2-3, with 8 bases fitting TRBD2. CDR1 and CDR2 from the germline V gene are SGHRS and YFSETQ. Unmatched junction bases numbered 2, after V lost 0 bases and J lost 5 bases. This CDR3 spans 14 amino acids. CDR3 sequence reads: CASSLAGGRDTQYF. The CDR3 region has the DNA TGCGCCAGCAGCTTGGCGGGAGGGAGAGATACGCAGTATTTT. Based on the CDR3 plus reference TRBV5-1 and TRBJ2-3, the full variable domain is KAGVTQTPRYLIKTRGQQVTLSCSPISGHRSVSWYQQTPGQGLQFLFEYFSETQRNKGNFPGRFSGRQFSNSRSEMNVSTLELGDSALYLCASSLAGGRDTQYFGPGTRLTVL.